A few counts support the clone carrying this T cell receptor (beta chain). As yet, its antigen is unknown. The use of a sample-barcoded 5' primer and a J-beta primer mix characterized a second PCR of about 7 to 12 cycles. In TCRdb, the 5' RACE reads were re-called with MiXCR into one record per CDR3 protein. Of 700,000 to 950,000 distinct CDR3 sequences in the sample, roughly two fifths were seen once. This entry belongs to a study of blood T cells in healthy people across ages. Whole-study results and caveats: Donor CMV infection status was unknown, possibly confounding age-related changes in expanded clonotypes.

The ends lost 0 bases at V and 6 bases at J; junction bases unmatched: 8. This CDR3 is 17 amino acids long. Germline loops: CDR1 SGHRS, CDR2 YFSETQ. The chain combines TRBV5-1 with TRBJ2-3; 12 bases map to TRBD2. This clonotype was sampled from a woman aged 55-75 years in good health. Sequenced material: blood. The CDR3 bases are TGCGCCAGCAGCTTGGACAAACTAGCGGGGGGCGGGGATACGCAGTATTTT. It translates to CASSLDKLAGGGDTQYF. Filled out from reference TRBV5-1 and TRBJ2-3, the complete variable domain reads KAGVTQTPRYLIKTRGQQVTLSCSPISGHRSVSWYQQTPGQGLQFLFEYFSETQRNKGNFPGRFSGRQFSNSRSEMNVSTLELGDSALYLCASSLDKLAGGGDTQYFGPGTRLTVL.